The source of this T cell receptor (beta chain) is a study of blood T cell repertoires in COVID-19. Study summary: Italy, Spain and the United States were the sources of the convalescent and acute COVID-19 samples.

The CDR3 extends over 15 amino acids. Germline V gene data show CDR1 as MRHNA and CDR2 as SNTAGT. Trimming removed 3 bases from V and 2 bases from J, with 13 bases in between. The protocol was immunoSEQ multiplex PCR, while the TCRdb copy is restricted to in-frame clones and leaves out a portion. The repertoire holds about 190,000 clones, 70% to 85% seen once, with approximately 3% in the top ten. Sample: PBMCs or T cells enriched from blood (not recorded which). The source is a woman in her 30s who had recovered from COVID-19. The chain couples TRBV6-4 to TRBJ1-2; D unresolved. The CDR3 DNA reads TGTGCCAGCAGTGAGCATGGAGACCAAAACTATGGCTACACCTTC. Protein: CASSEHGDQNYGYTF.